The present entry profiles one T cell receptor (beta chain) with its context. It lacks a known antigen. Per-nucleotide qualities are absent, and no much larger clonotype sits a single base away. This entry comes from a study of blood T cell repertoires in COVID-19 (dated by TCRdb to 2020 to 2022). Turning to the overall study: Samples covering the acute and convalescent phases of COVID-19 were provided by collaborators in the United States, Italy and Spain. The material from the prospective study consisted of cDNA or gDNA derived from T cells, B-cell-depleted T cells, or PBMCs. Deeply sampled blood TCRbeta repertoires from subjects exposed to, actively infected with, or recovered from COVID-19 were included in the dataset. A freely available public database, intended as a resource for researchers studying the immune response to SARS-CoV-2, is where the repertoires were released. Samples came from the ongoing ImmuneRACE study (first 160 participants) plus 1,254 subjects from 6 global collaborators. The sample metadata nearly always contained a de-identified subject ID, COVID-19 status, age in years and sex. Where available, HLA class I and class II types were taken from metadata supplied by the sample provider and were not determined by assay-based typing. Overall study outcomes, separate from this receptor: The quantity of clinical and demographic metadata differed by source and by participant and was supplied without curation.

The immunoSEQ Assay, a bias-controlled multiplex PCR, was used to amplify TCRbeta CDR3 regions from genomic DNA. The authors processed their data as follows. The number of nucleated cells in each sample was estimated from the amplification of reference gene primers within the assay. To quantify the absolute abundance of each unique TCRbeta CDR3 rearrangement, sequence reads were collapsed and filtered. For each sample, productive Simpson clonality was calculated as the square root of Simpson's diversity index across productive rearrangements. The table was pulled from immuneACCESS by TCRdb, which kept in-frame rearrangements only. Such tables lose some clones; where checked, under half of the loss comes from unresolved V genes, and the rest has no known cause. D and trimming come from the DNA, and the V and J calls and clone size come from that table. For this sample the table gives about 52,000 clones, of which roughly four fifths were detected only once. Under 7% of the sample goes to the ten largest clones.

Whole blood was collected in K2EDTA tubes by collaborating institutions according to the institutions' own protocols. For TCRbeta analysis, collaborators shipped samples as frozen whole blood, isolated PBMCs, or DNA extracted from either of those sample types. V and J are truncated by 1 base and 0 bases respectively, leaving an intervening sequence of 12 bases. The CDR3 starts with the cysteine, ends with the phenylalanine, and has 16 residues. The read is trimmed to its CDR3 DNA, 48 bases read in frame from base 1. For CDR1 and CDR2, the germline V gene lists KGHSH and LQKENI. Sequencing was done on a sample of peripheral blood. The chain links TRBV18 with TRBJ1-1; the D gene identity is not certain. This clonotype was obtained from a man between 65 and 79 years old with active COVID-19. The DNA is TGTGCCAGCTCACCACAAACAGAACTCTTGAACACTGAAGCTTTCTTT. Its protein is CASSPQTELLNTEAFF.